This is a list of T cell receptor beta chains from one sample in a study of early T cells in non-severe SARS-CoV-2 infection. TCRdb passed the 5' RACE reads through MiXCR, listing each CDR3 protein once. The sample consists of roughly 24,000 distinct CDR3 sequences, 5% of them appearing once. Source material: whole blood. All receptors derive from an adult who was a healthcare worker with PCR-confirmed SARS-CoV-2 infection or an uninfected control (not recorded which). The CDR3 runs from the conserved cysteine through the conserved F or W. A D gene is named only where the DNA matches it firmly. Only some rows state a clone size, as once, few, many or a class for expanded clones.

CDR3 DNA: TGTGCCAGCAGTTATTCCGGGACAGCAACTAATGAAAAACTGTTTTTT
CDR3 protein: CASSYSGTATNEKLFF
clone size: many
D gene: TRBD1
V gene: TRBV6-5
J gene: TRBJ1-4

CDR3 DNA: TGTGCCAGCGAGGCTAGGCGGTCTCCGTATTCCTACGAGCAGTACTTC
CDR3 protein: CASEARRSPYSYEQYF
clone size: .
D gene: .
V gene: TRBV2
J gene: TRBJ2-7

CDR3 DNA: TGTGCCAGCAGCTTATCTACAGGGCGAGAGACCCAGTACTTC
CDR3 protein: CASSLSTGRETQYF
clone size: many
D gene: .
V gene: TRBV7-9
J gene: TRBJ2-5

CDR3 DNA: TGTGCCAGCAGTGACAGGGACACCGGGGAGCTGTTTTTT
CDR3 protein: CASSDRDTGELFF
clone size: few
D gene: .
V gene: TRBV6-4
J gene: TRBJ2-2

CDR3 DNA: TGTGCCAGCAGCTCCACCCCCACAGATACGCAGTATTTT
CDR3 protein: CASSSTPTDTQYF
clone size: .
D gene: .
V gene: TRBV11-2
J gene: TRBJ2-3

CDR3 DNA: TGTGCCAGCTCACCGATACAGGGCGGGAACACTGAAGCTTTCTTT
CDR3 protein: CASSPIQGGNTEAFF
clone size: many
D gene: .
V gene: TRBV18
J gene: TRBJ1-1

CDR3 DNA: TGCGCCAGCAGCTTGGGCAGGGGGCCCGAGCAGTACTTC
CDR3 protein: CASSLGRGPEQYF
clone size: few
D gene: TRBD1
V gene: TRBV5-1
J gene: TRBJ2-7

CDR3 DNA: TGCGCCAGCAGTTACGACAGGGGAGGTGAAAAACTGTTTTTT
CDR3 protein: CASSYDRGGEKLFF
clone size: many
D gene: TRBD1
V gene: TRBV5-1
J gene: TRBJ1-4

CDR3 DNA: TGCAGTGCGGGACGGGACACAACACTGGCAACTAATGAAAAACTGTTTTTT
CDR3 protein: CSAGRDTTLATNEKLFF
clone size: .
D gene: .
V gene: TRBV20-1
J gene: TRBJ1-4

CDR3 DNA: TGTGCCACCCGGCCTTTGAGCGGGGGGCCCACAGATACGCAGTATTTT
CDR3 protein: CATRPLSGGPTDTQYF
clone size: .
D gene: TRBD2
V gene: TRBV15
J gene: TRBJ2-3

CDR3 DNA: TGCAGTGCCGAGGGGGGGAGCTCAAAGCCCCAGCATTTT
CDR3 protein: CSAEGGSSKPQHF
clone size: few
D gene: .
V gene: TRBV20-1
J gene: TRBJ1-5

CDR3 DNA: TGTGCCAGCAGCTTTCCAAGCACAGATACGCAGTATTTT
CDR3 protein: CASSFPSTDTQYF
clone size: .
D gene: .
V gene: TRBV5-6
J gene: TRBJ2-3

CDR3 DNA: TGCAGTGCCCGCCGGGGTTACAAGCAGTACTTC
CDR3 protein: CSARRGYKQYF
clone size: .
D gene: .
V gene: TRBV20-1
J gene: TRBJ2-7

CDR3 DNA: TGCAGTGCTAGACGGCAGACCCGTGAAGCTTTCTTT
CDR3 protein: CSARRQTREAFF
clone size: .
D gene: .
V gene: TRBV20-1
J gene: TRBJ1-1

CDR3 DNA: TGTGCCAGCAGCCACCCGAGCCTCGGGACAGGGAGAGAGAGAACTAATGAAAAACTGTTTTTT
CDR3 protein: CASSHPSLGTGRERTNEKLFF
clone size: few
D gene: TRBD1
V gene: TRBV13
J gene: TRBJ1-4

CDR3 DNA: TGCAGTGCTGGCAGTGACAGTCACACAGATACGCAGTATTTT
CDR3 protein: CSAGSDSHTDTQYF
clone size: medium-sized
D gene: .
V gene: TRBV20-1
J gene: TRBJ2-3

CDR3 DNA: TGTGCCAGCAGAAGGTTCGGGACAGGGTTAGAAAAACTGTTTTTT
CDR3 protein: CASRRFGTGLEKLFF
clone size: medium-sized
D gene: TRBD1
V gene: TRBV12-3/TRBV12-4
J gene: TRBJ1-4

CDR3 DNA: TGTGCTTCAGCAATTGGGCCCTTGGGGTCCTACGAGCAGTACTTC
CDR3 protein: CASAIGPLGSYEQYF
clone size: few
D gene: .
V gene: TRBV28
J gene: TRBJ2-7

CDR3 DNA: TGTGCCAGCAGTTGGGGACAGATCTCCTCCTACGAGCAGTACTTC
CDR3 protein: CASSWGQISSYEQYF
clone size: many
D gene: TRBD1
V gene: TRBV7-2
J gene: TRBJ2-7

CDR3 DNA: TGTGCCAGTACCCCGGGACTAGGTTCGACCTACGAGCAGTACTTC
CDR3 protein: CASTPGLGSTYEQYF
clone size: many
D gene: TRBD2
V gene: TRBV19
J gene: TRBJ2-7

CDR3 DNA: TGTGCCAGCAGTTACTCGACAGGATCGAACACTGAAGCTTTCTTT
CDR3 protein: CASSYSTGSNTEAFF
clone size: few
D gene: .
V gene: TRBV6-5
J gene: TRBJ1-1

CDR3 DNA: TGTGCCAGCAGTGAACCCGCTCTCAACCAAGAGACCCAGTACTTC
CDR3 protein: CASSEPALNQETQYF
clone size: many
D gene: .
V gene: TRBV25-1
J gene: TRBJ2-5

CDR3 DNA: TGCGCCAGCAGCCCCAGAACTAGCGGCCAAGAGACCCAGTACTTC
CDR3 protein: CASSPRTSGQETQYF
clone size: many
D gene: TRBD2
V gene: TRBV4-1
J gene: TRBJ2-5

CDR3 DNA: TGCAGTGCTAGAACAGGACTAGCCCCTTTTGATACGCAGTATTTT
CDR3 protein: CSARTGLAPFDTQYF
clone size: few
D gene: TRBD2
V gene: TRBV20-1
J gene: TRBJ2-3

CDR3 DNA: TGCGCCAGCAGCCTAGGGAGCCCTAGCACAGATACGCAGTATTTT
CDR3 protein: CASSLGSPSTDTQYF
clone size: few
D gene: .
V gene: TRBV4-3
J gene: TRBJ2-3

CDR3 DNA: TGTGCCAGCAGCGCCGGGACAGGGGACTATGGCTACACCTTC
CDR3 protein: CASSAGTGDYGYTF
clone size: many
D gene: TRBD1
V gene: TRBV2
J gene: TRBJ1-2

CDR3 DNA: TGCAGCGTTGTATCAGGGCTCCAAGAGACCCAGTACTTC
CDR3 protein: CSVVSGLQETQYF
clone size: .
D gene: .
V gene: TRBV29-1
J gene: TRBJ2-5

CDR3 DNA: TGTGCCAGCAGCTTAATCGGTTTTGAAGCTTTCTTT
CDR3 protein: CASSLIGFEAFF
clone size: medium-sized
D gene: .
V gene: TRBV7-9
J gene: TRBJ1-1

CDR3 DNA: TGTGCCAGCAGCCAAGAAGTAGAGAACACTGAAGCTTTCTTT
CDR3 protein: CASSQEVENTEAFF
clone size: few
D gene: .
V gene: TRBV3-1
J gene: TRBJ1-1

CDR3 DNA: TGTGCCAGCAGTGGAACACTCCCATCTGGGGCCAACGTCCTGACTTTC
CDR3 protein: CASSGTLPSGANVLTF
clone size: few
D gene: .
V gene: TRBV2
J gene: TRBJ2-6

CDR3 DNA: TGTGCCAGCAGCCTACGTATGGGGAAAGAGACCCAGTACTTC
CDR3 protein: CASSLRMGKETQYF
clone size: few
D gene: .
V gene: TRBV5-4
J gene: TRBJ2-5

CDR3 DNA: TGTGCCAGCAGCTTGGGACTAGCGGGAAACAATGAGCAGTTCTTC
CDR3 protein: CASSLGLAGNNEQFF
clone size: many
D gene: TRBD2
V gene: TRBV7-3
J gene: TRBJ2-1

CDR3 DNA: TGCAGTGCTAGGTCCGACAGGACGATGTCCTACGAGCAGTACTTC
CDR3 protein: CSARSDRTMSYEQYF
clone size: medium-sized
D gene: .
V gene: TRBV20-1
J gene: TRBJ2-7

CDR3 DNA: TGTGCCAGCAGCTTAGAGGGGAGAAACTATGGCTACACCTTC
CDR3 protein: CASSLEGRNYGYTF
clone size: many
D gene: .
V gene: TRBV7-9
J gene: TRBJ1-2

CDR3 DNA: TGTGCCAGCAGCAAAGAGACGGGACAGGGAAACACCATATATTTT
CDR3 protein: CASSKETGQGNTIYF
clone size: many
D gene: .
V gene: TRBV21-1
J gene: TRBJ1-3

CDR3 DNA: TGTGCCAGCAGCGACAGCGGGGGGGCCAGCACCGGGGAGCTGTTTTTT
CDR3 protein: CASSDSGGASTGELFF
clone size: medium-sized
D gene: TRBD2
V gene: TRBV9
J gene: TRBJ2-2

CDR3 DNA: TGCAGTGCTAGACAACTAGCTGACGGGGAGCTGTTTTTT
CDR3 protein: CSARQLADGELFF
clone size: medium-sized
D gene: .
V gene: TRBV20-1
J gene: TRBJ2-2

CDR3 DNA: TGTGCCAGCAGCCCGTGGACAGGGGGTTTATACGAGCAGTACTTC
CDR3 protein: CASSPWTGGLYEQYF
clone size: .
D gene: TRBD1
V gene: TRBV5-6
J gene: TRBJ2-7

CDR3 DNA: TGCAGCGTTGAAGAAGATCGGGTGTCTGGGGCCAACGTCCTGACTTTC
CDR3 protein: CSVEEDRVSGANVLTF
clone size: .
D gene: .
V gene: TRBV29-1
J gene: TRBJ2-6

CDR3 DNA: TGCGCCAGCAGCCAAGGAGGAAAAAACCAGGCCGGGGCCAACGTCCTGACTTTC
CDR3 protein: CASSQGGKNQAGANVLTF
clone size: .
D gene: .
V gene: TRBV4-1
J gene: TRBJ2-6

CDR3 DNA: TGTGCCAGCGCAGGCAGGGGGCCCCACGAGCAGTACTTC
CDR3 protein: CASAGRGPHEQYF
clone size: .
D gene: TRBD1
V gene: TRBV7-8
J gene: TRBJ2-7

CDR3 DNA: TGCGCCAGCAGTACGACAGGGGCCCACACTGAAGCTTTCTTT
CDR3 protein: CASSTTGAHTEAFF
clone size: many
D gene: TRBD1
V gene: TRBV10-2
J gene: TRBJ1-1

CDR3 DNA: TGTGCCAGTAGTATAGTTGGCGGTACCTACGAGCAGTACTTC
CDR3 protein: CASSIVGGTYEQYF
clone size: .
D gene: .
V gene: TRBV19
J gene: TRBJ2-7

CDR3 DNA: TGTGCCAGCAGCTTAGCGTCAATCCAGGGCGGTTCCAATGAGCAGTTCTTC
CDR3 protein: CASSLASIQGGSNEQFF
clone size: many
D gene: .
V gene: TRBV7-2
J gene: TRBJ2-1

CDR3 DNA: TGCGCCAGCAGCTTGAAAGAGAGACCCGACACAGATACGCAGTATTTT
CDR3 protein: CASSLKERPDTDTQYF
clone size: .
D gene: .
V gene: TRBV5-1
J gene: TRBJ2-3

CDR3 DNA: TGTGCCAGTAGTAGGCTAGCGGGGGGCTCTGGGGCCAACGTCCTGACTTTC
CDR3 protein: CASSRLAGGSGANVLTF
clone size: many
D gene: TRBD2
V gene: TRBV19
J gene: TRBJ2-6

CDR3 DNA: TGTGCCAGCAGTCTCGACAGGGGGACAGAGCCCCAGCATTTT
CDR3 protein: CASSLDRGTEPQHF
clone size: many
D gene: TRBD1
V gene: TRBV28
J gene: TRBJ1-5

CDR3 DNA: TGTGCCAGCAGCCAAGATACCTACGAGCAGTACTTC
CDR3 protein: CASSQDTYEQYF
clone size: many
D gene: .
V gene: TRBV14
J gene: TRBJ2-7

CDR3 DNA: TGCAGTGCTGCACGCTTACAGGGGACCCCTCTTAGCGAGCAGTACTTC
CDR3 protein: CSAARLQGTPLSEQYF
clone size: many
D gene: TRBD1
V gene: TRBV20-1
J gene: TRBJ2-7

CDR3 DNA: TGTGCCAGCAGTCGAGTCGGCAGGGGACGAACATGGGAGCAGTACTTC
CDR3 protein: CASSRVGRGRTWEQYF
clone size: many
D gene: .
V gene: TRBV27
J gene: TRBJ2-7

CDR3 DNA: TGTGCCAGCAGCGACAGGACAGGGCTATCTACTGAAGCTTTCTTT
CDR3 protein: CASSDRTGLSTEAFF
clone size: .
D gene: TRBD1
V gene: TRBV13
J gene: TRBJ1-1

CDR3 DNA: TGTGCCAGCGGGTCGGGGACCCAGTACTTC
CDR3 protein: CASGSGTQYF
clone size: .
D gene: .
V gene: TRBV12-3/TRBV12-4
J gene: TRBJ2-5

CDR3 DNA: TGCGCCAGCAGCCAAGAAAGCCAGGGGTTCTACGAGCAGTACTTC
CDR3 protein: CASSQESQGFYEQYF
clone size: many
D gene: .
V gene: TRBV4-3
J gene: TRBJ2-7

CDR3 DNA: TGCGCCAGCAGCCACCAGGGGACAGTAGATACGCAGTATTTT
CDR3 protein: CASSHQGTVDTQYF
clone size: many
D gene: TRBD1
V gene: TRBV4-1
J gene: TRBJ2-3

CDR3 DNA: TGTGCCAGCAGCGTCCCAGGAAACCACCAAATCTTC
CDR3 protein: CASSVPGNHQIF
clone size: many
D gene: .
V gene: TRBV6-5
J gene: TRBJ1-2

CDR3 DNA: TGTGCCAGCACCCAAAACAGGGATCACTACGAGCAGTACTTC
CDR3 protein: CASTQNRDHYEQYF
clone size: many
D gene: .
V gene: TRBV3-1
J gene: TRBJ2-7

CDR3 DNA: TGTGCCAGCAGCTTGGAGAGGGTAGGCACTGAAGCTTTCTTT
CDR3 protein: CASSLERVGTEAFF
clone size: few
D gene: .
V gene: TRBV7-3
J gene: TRBJ1-1

CDR3 DNA: TGTGCCAGCAGTTTGGTGACTACCTACAATGAGCAGTTCTTC
CDR3 protein: CASSLVTTYNEQFF
clone size: few
D gene: .
V gene: TRBV28
J gene: TRBJ2-1

CDR3 DNA: TGCGCCAGCAGCCCCTTAGGCTCTGGAAACACCATATATTTT
CDR3 protein: CASSPLGSGNTIYF
clone size: many
D gene: .
V gene: TRBV5-1
J gene: TRBJ1-3

CDR3 DNA: TGCGCCAGCAGCCAAGATGAGGTTACATCCTACGAGCAGTACTTC
CDR3 protein: CASSQDEVTSYEQYF
clone size: few
D gene: .
V gene: TRBV4-1
J gene: TRBJ2-7